The 5 T cell receptor beta chains given below trace back to one sample, sequenced in a study of blood T cell repertoires in COVID-19. TCRdb's table, derived via immunoSEQ multiplex PCR, lists solely in-frame clones and lacks some. The top ten clones hold approximately 3.5% of a sample with about 120,000 clones, 65% to 85% of them seen once. What was sequenced was PBMCs or T cells enriched from blood (not recorded which). These receptors were obtained from a woman aged 25 to 45 who had recovered from COVID-19.

In DNA form, the CDR3 reads TGTGCCAGCAGTCCCGCTAGCGGGAGATCAGATACGCAGTATTTT. Translating gives CASSPASGRSDTQYF. The J gene is TRBJ2-3, the V gene TRBV2; TRBD2 matches 10 bases. The CDR3 extends over 15 amino acids. CDR1 SNHLY and CDR2 FYNNEI come from the germline V gene. V trimming: 5 bases; J trimming: 4 bases; junction bases outside the gene matches: 6.

The CDR3 sequence: CASSHPLGRGGTEAFF. CDR3 bases: TGTGCCAGTAGTCATCCGCTCGGGCGGGGCGGGACTGAAGCTTTCTTT. The chain links TRBV19 to TRBJ1-1; the D gene is possibly TRBD1 (5 bases). Germline loops: CDR1 LNHDA, CDR2 SQIVND (reference sequence). This CDR3 region has 16 residues. Trimming took 5 bases from V and 5 from J, leaving 21 bases between them.

The CDR3 loop reads CASSRRRAEKLFF. The CDR3 nucleotides are TGTGCCAGCAGCCGACGGCGGGCTGAAAAACTGTTTTTT. V gene TRBV3-1 (or the pseudogene TRBV3-2) combines with J gene TRBJ1-4; D gene unclear. The CDR3 runs to 13 residues. Germline V gene data show CDR1 as LGHDT and CDR2 as YNNKEL (reference sequence). The V and J ends lost 4 bases and 7 bases respectively, with 10 bases between them.

V is TRBV7-2 and J is TRBJ2-6; no definite D call. CDR1 is SGHTA and CDR2 is FQGNSA in the germline V gene. Between the trimmed V and J ends, which lost 8 bases and 0 bases, there was a span of 14 bases. This CDR3 comprises 16 residues. Here the CDR3 reads CASGRQRSSGANVLTF. The CDR3, as DNA: TGTGCCAGCGGAAGGCAGAGGAGCTCTGGGGCCAACGTCCTGACTTTC.

The rearrangement joins TRBV28 to TRBJ2-3; a possible D gene is TRBD2 (6 bases). Germline V gene lookup returns CDR1 MDHEN and CDR2 SYDVKM. Trimming took 5 bases from V and 6 from J, leaving 12 bases between them. The CDR3 runs 13 residues. CDR3 sequence (DNA): TGTGCCAGCAGTCCAGGGACTGGGGATACGCAGTATTTT. Translated: CASSPGTGDTQYF.